Below, one TCR beta chain is given with its context. Its recognized antigen is unknown. No much larger clone is present one base from it, and per-base qualities are unavailable. This sample is part of a study of CD8 T cells in Susac syndrome (dated by TCRdb to the late 2010s). Describing the broader study: Among the Susac syndrome patients who were sequenced, clinically active disease was present in over 5 and clinical remission was observed in eight or nine. Repertoire sequencing was used to test whether CD8+ T cell activation and differentiation in Susac syndrome was antigen driven. At blood withdrawal, Susac syndrome patients were either therapy-naive, taking corticosteroids (in some cases with IVIg as well), or taking IVIg alone.

The CDR3 holds 15 amino acids from the cysteine to the phenylalanine. Only the CDR3 DNA stays, 45 bases, in frame from base 1. Per the germline V gene, SGHTA is the CDR1 and FQGNSA is the CDR2. The V end gives up 5 bases and the J end 4 bases, leaving 9 bases in the junction not matched to a gene. Peripheral blood CD8+ and CD4+ T cells from healthy donors, Susac syndrome patients and multiple sclerosis patients were profiled by high-throughput TCR beta sequencing. The Susac syndrome patients fulfilled recently defined diagnostic criteria for definite or probable disease. CD8+ TEMRA cells were enriched by FACS, while bulk CD8+ and CD4+ T cells were purified by magnetic negative isolation. Blood was drawn into EDTA tubes, processed within 24 hours, and PBMCs were isolated by density gradient centrifugation. PBMCs destined for TCR sequencing were cryopreserved in liquid nitrogen and later thawed in a 37 °C water bath. The sorted or isolated CD4+, CD8+ and CD8+ TEMRA cells reached a purity of at least 90%.

Study-wide findings and limitations: The number of individuals in the TCR sequencing and HLA analysis was acknowledged as relatively small. In the CD4+ T cell repertoire of Susac syndrome patients, clonal expansion was not detected.

RNA was extracted using the RNeasy kit, and about 0.45 to 1 ug of the RNA was reverse transcribed with random hexamers. The immunoSEQ multiplex PCR assay, covering 54 Vbeta and 13 Jbeta segments, was used to amplify TCR beta CDR3 regions. Bias from PCR amplification was corrected by using a synthetic template baseline for primer optimization and for computational correction. Concerning the study's data processing: Reads were annotated to V, D and J genes per IMGT and analyzed with immunoSEQ Analyzer, keeping only productive sequences. To calculate clonality, Shannon entropy was normalized by log2 of the number of productive unique sequences and then subtracted from one. For each patient and control, public and private clones were evaluated among the 100 most prevalent clones. Clones were defined as Susac-specific if absent from the healthy and MS cohorts, from approximately 1,100 published viral clones and from other ImmuneACCESS disease sequences. The public reads were reanalyzed by TCRdb: fastp trimming at Q25, MiXCR alignment, in-frame beta chains only. All rows with the same CDR3 protein become a single entry with the most common DNA and genes. The V and J calls and clone size are TCRdb's, not the authors'. Within this sample are 200,000 or so distinct CDR3 sequences, with around 95% of them counted one time only. 0.098% of the sample is held by the ten biggest clonotypes.

This clonotype was obtained from a human donor with Susac syndrome. The rearrangement joined TRBV7-2 to TRBJ2-5, with 8 junctional bases fitting TRBD1. What was sequenced was CD4+ T cells from PBMCs. The CDR3 loop reads CASSPLGQGLETQYF. In nucleotides, the sequence is TGTGCCAGCAGCCCCCTCGGACAGGGATTAGAGACCCAGTACTTC.